The 26 T cell receptor beta chains below come from one sample, sequenced in a study of T cells after yellow fever vaccination. TCRdb reprocessed the 5' RACE reads with MiXCR, giving one entry per CDR3 protein. The sample yields 310,000 or so distinct CDR3 sequences, roughly 3.5% seen once. Material: PBMCs, obtained on the day of the yellow fever booster vaccination. The receptors here all came from a man aged 18 to 29 who received the YFV17D yellow fever vaccine.

This clonotype was picked up a small number of times. The chain couples TRBV18 to TRBJ1-3; D remains ambiguous. V dropped 2 bases and J dropped 3 bases, with 8 bases sitting between them. Germline V lookup: CDR1 KGHSH, CDR2 LQKENI. This CDR3 region has 14 residues. The CDR3, as DNA: TGTGCCAGCTCACCAGGCGGGCATGGAAACACCATATATTTT. It encodes CASSPGGHGNTIYF.

This clonotype was detected ten times or more. The rearrangement joins TRBV6-2 or TRBV6-3 to TRBJ2-1, with 8 bases that match TRBD2. The CDR3 length is 14 residues. V trimming: 6 bases; J trimming: 15 bases; junction bases outside the gene matches: 16. Germline CDR1 reads MNHEY; CDR2 reads SVGEGT. The CDR3 bases are TGTGCCAGCAGGCTCCCTGGGACTAGTCCCACTCGGTTCTTC. Protein: CASRLPGTSPTRFF.

This clonotype occurred many times. This chain joins TRBV12-3 or TRBV12-4 and TRBJ2-4; the match to TRBD1 covers 9 bases. J gave up 9 bases and V 5 bases, and 8 bases lay outside the gene matches. CDR3 length: 14 amino acids. The CDR3 DNA sequence: TGTGCCAGCAGTCCGGGACAGGGACACGGCATTCAGTACTTC. Its protein is CASSPGQGHGIQYF.

This clonotype was picked up many times. The V call is TRBV12-3 or TRBV12-4, the J call TRBJ2-1, with TRBD1 matching over 12 bases. Trimming at V came to 7 bases and at J to 9 bases, leaving 4 bases not matched to a gene. The CDR3 covers 13 residues. Here the CDR3 reads CASTGQGASEQFF. The CDR3 DNA follows: TGTGCCAGCACGGGACAGGGGGCTAGTGAGCAGTTCTTC.

This rearrangement joins TRBV3-1 to TRBJ2-2, with no clear D. This CDR3 spans 14 amino acids. Trimming removed 4 bases from V and 5 bases from J, with 11 bases in between. Germline-derived CDR1 and CDR2 are LGHDT and YNNKEL (reference sequence). The CDR3 loop is CASSPGLRTGELFF. The CDR3 coding sequence is TGTGCCAGCAGCCCCGGGCTGCGAACCGGGGAGCTGTTTTTT.

The table lists this clonotype with many counts. The chain is built from TRBV19 and TRBJ2-1; 9 positions agree with TRBD2. The CDR3 has 15 residues. V lost 3 bases and J lost 6; bases outside the gene matches: 6. Germline V gene lookup returns CDR1 LNHDA and CDR2 SQIVND (reference sequence). This CDR3 is CASSIHAGGSNEQFF. CDR3 in DNA: TGTGCCAGTAGTATCCATGCGGGGGGGAGCAATGAGCAGTTCTTC.

In its sample, this clonotype was seen a few times. This chain joins TRBV20-1 and TRBJ2-5; TRBD2 agrees at 13 bases. The CDR3 has 14 residues. In germline, CDR1 is DFQATT, CDR2 SNEGSKA (reference sequence). Losses at the gene ends were 6 bases for V and 5 bases for J; bases not matched to a gene: 6. The CDR3 nucleotides are TGCAGTGCCACCGGGACTAGCGGGGAGGAGACCCAGTACTTC. It specifies CSATGTSGEETQYF.

This clonotype was seen repeatedly, ten times or more. The rearrangement joins TRBV2 to TRBJ2-3, with TRBD1 identical over 8 bases. Germline lookup yields CDR1 SNHLY and CDR2 FYNNEI. V shed 8 bases and J 5 bases; nucleotides not matched to a gene: 12. The CDR3 covers 15 residues. The CDR3: CASQSLTTGGDTQYF. The CDR3 DNA is TGTGCCAGCCAAAGCCTAACAACAGGGGGAGATACGCAGTATTTT.

This clonotype was recorded at least ten times. V is TRBV24-1 and J is TRBJ2-2; D perhaps matches TRBD1 (5 bases). Germline CDR1 is KGHDR and CDR2 is SFDVKD. Trimming removed 9 bases at V and 7 bases at J, with 14 bases between. The CDR3 extends over 13 amino acids. CDR3 nucleotides: TGTGCCACCCAAGGTTGGGGCGACGGGGAGCTGTTTTTT. This sequence encodes CATQGWGDGELFF.

This clonotype was seen at least ten times. The CDR3 loop is CASSLLGADIQYF. As DNA, the CDR3 is TGTGCCAGCAGCTTACTGGGGGCGGACATTCAGTACTTC. The V and J genes are TRBV11-3 and TRBJ2-4; tentative D call: TRBD1 (6 bases). Per the germline V gene, CDR1 is SGHNT and CDR2 is YENEEA. CDR3 length: 13 residues. Between the trimmed V and J ends, which lost 2 bases and 8 bases, there was a span of 10 bases.

This clonotype was seen repeatedly, ten times or more. J is TRBJ2-7 and V is TRBV4-1; 9 bases align to TRBD1. This CDR3 has 14 amino acids. J was trimmed by 6 bases and V by 4 bases; bases with no gene match: 7. Germline values: CDR1 MGHRA, CDR2 YSYEKL. This CDR3 is CASSRGTGLSEQYF. Here the CDR3 DNA reads TGCGCCAGCAGCCGAGGGACAGGGCTAAGCGAGCAGTACTTC.

The rearrangement joins TRBV11-2 to TRBJ2-1; D is unresolved. Trimming took 2 bases from V and 11 from J, leaving 10 bases between them. The CDR3 is 12 amino acids. Germline values: CDR1 SGHAT, CDR2 FQNNGV. CDR3 region: CASSLSARKQFF. Here the CDR3 DNA reads TGTGCCAGCAGCTTATCAGCCCGAAAGCAGTTCTTC. The full variable domain, in which reference TRBV11-2 and TRBJ2-1 provide the parts outside the CDR3, is EAGVAQSPRYKIIEKRQSVAFWCNPISGHATLYWYQQILGQGPKLLIQFQNNGVVDDSQLPKDRFSAERLKGVDSTLKIQPAKLEDSAVYLCASSLSARKQFFGPGTRLTVL.

In this sample, this clonotype turned up a few times. The rearrangement uses TRBV27 and TRBJ1-2; TRBD1 might be the D (6 bases). The CDR3 has 17 residues. The V end lost 8 bases, the J end lost 5 bases, and 27 bases lay between the germline ends. CDR1 and CDR2 from the germline V gene are MNHEY and SMNVEV (reference sequence). CDR3 nucleotides: TGTGCCAGCTCCCCTGTAGGCGGGGGCAGGTTTCGGTATGGCTACACCTTC. Translated: CASSPVGGGRFRYGYTF.

This clonotype was picked up many times. This rearrangement joins TRBV6-2 or TRBV6-3 to TRBJ2-5, with no clear D. From germline, CDR1 is MNHEY and CDR2 SVGEGT. The CDR3 runs 15 residues. Trimming stripped 0 bases from V and 5 bases from J, with 13 bases between. In DNA form, the CDR3 reads TGTGCCAGCAGTTACTCGGGGTACCCACCGGAGACCCAGTACTTC. Its protein product is CASSYSGYPPETQYF.

This chain connects TRBV5-4 to TRBJ1-1, with a possible D match to TRBD1 (5 bases). This CDR3 has 13 amino acids. Per germline, CDR1 SGHNT and CDR2 YYREEE (reference sequence). V dropped 0 bases and J dropped 4 bases, with 7 bases sitting between them. CDR3 region: CASSLEGVTEAFF. The CDR3 DNA sequence: TGTGCCAGCAGCTTGGAAGGGGTCACTGAAGCTTTCTTT.

The rearrangement uses TRBV5-6 and TRBJ2-3; 7 bases are shared with TRBD2. This CDR3 comprises 17 residues. Germline CDR1 and CDR2: SGHDT and YYEEEE. V was pared by 4 bases and J by 0 bases, with 11 bases of the junction left unmatched. For the CDR3, the DNA is TGTGCCAGCAGCCGCCTACTAGCGATGACTAGCACAGATACGCAGTATTTT. Protein: CASSRLLAMTSTDTQYF.

The V gene is TRBV6-6, the J gene TRBJ1-1; 9 bases agree with TRBD1. V shed 5 bases and J 3 bases; nucleotides not matched to a gene: 4. This CDR3 has 14 amino acids. Germline assignment: CDR1 MNHNY and CDR2 SVGAGI (reference sequence). CDR3 amino acids: CASSDRQGDTEAFF. The CDR3 coding sequence is TGTGCCAGCAGTGATCGACAGGGGGACACTGAAGCTTTCTTT.

The V and J genes are TRBV4-1 and TRBJ2-1, with D perhaps TRBD1 (6 bases). The length of the CDR3 is 15 residues. CDR1 is MGHRA, CDR2 YSYEKL, per germline. V lost 2 bases, J lost 4 bases, and 12 bases lay in between. The CDR3 protein is CASSQPGHRYNEQFF. CDR3 DNA: TGCGCCAGCAGCCAACCGGGACACAGATACAATGAGCAGTTCTTC.

This clonotype was detected many times. The genes are TRBV7-8 and TRBJ1-1; no clear D. V lost 0 bases and J lost 4, with 12 bases in between. The CDR3 runs to 15 residues. In germline, CDR1 is SGHVS, CDR2 FQNEAQ. The CDR3 here is CASSLAAEGATEAFF. The CDR3 nucleotides read TGTGCCAGCAGCTTAGCGGCGGAGGGCGCCACTGAAGCTTTCTTT.

The sample holds many counts of this clonotype. The V call is TRBV20-1, the J call TRBJ1-2, with D unresolved. Trimming took 3 bases from V and 13 from J, leaving 6 bases between them. CDR1 is DFQATT and CDR2 is SNEGSKA in the germline V gene (reference sequence). The CDR3 is 8 amino acids. CDR3 sequence (DNA): TGCAGTGCTAGTTGGGGCACCTTC. Amino acid sequence: CSASWGTF.

The chain combines TRBV6-2 or TRBV6-3 with TRBJ2-2; 9 nucleotides agree with TRBD1. The V gene end was trimmed by 0 bases and the J gene end by 6 bases; junction bases not matched to a gene: 11. The length of the CDR3 is 18 residues. CDR1 is MNHEY, CDR2 SVGEGT, per germline. CDR3 coding DNA: TGTGCCAGCAGTTACTCGTTAACAGGGGGCTTTCTCGCCGGGGAGCTGTTTTTT. Encoded protein: CASSYSLTGGFLAGELFF.

This clonotype was observed at least ten times. The DNA for the CDR3 is TGCGCCAGCAGCCAAGGGCCTCGGGGTCCTTCACCCCTCCACTTT. It specifies CASSQGPRGPSPLHF. This rearrangement joins TRBV4-1 to TRBJ1-6; D unresolved. This CDR3 is 15 amino acids long. The germline CDR1 and CDR2 sequences are MGHRA and YSYEKL. V was clipped by 1 base and J by 9 bases, with 13 bases between them.

This clonotype was observed at least ten times. This rearrangement joins TRBV12-3 or TRBV12-4 to TRBJ2-1; D gene unclear. With 6 bases removed from V and 0 bases from J, the gap between germline ends came to 12 bases. This CDR3 has 15 amino acids. DNA of the CDR3: TGTGCCAGCAGCCCTGAGATATACTCCTACAATGAGCAGTTCTTC. This codes for CASSPEIYSYNEQFF.

This clonotype occurred many times. V is TRBV4-3 and J is TRBJ1-3; no firm D call. Germline lookup yields CDR1 LGHNA and CDR2 YSLEER. This CDR3 has 16 residues. V was pared by 0 bases and J by 0 bases, with 9 bases between. CDR3 in DNA: TGCGCCAGCAGCCAAGATGGGGAATCCTCTGGAAACACCATATATTTT. Protein: CASSQDGESSGNTIYF.

The chain is built from TRBV7-2 and TRBJ2-3; 8 bases are shared with TRBD2. Germline CDR1 reads SGHTA; CDR2 reads FQGNSA. The CDR3 covers 14 residues. Trimming cost V 4 bases and J 4 bases; bases outside gene matches: 4. CDR3 amino acids: CASSSGGDADTQYF. The CDR3 DNA is TGTGCCAGCAGCTCGGGGGGGGACGCAGATACGCAGTATTTT.

This clonotype was seen a few times. This chain joins TRBV5-1 and TRBJ1-6; maybe TRBD1 (5 bases). V was cut by 4 bases and J by 0 bases, with 14 bases left in between. The CDR3 runs 17 residues. CDR1 SGHRS and CDR2 YFSETQ come from the germline V gene. The DNA of the CDR3 is TGCGCCAGCAGCCCGGGGACGGGGGACTCCTATAATTCACCCCTCCACTTT. Residues: CASSPGTGDSYNSPLHF.